One sample yielded the 13 T cell receptor beta chains listed below, sequenced in a study of shared T cell receptors in the human thymus. Data came from immunoSEQ multiplex PCR; TCRdb stores just in-frame clones and leaves some out. The data show more than 550,000 clones, roughly 88% seen once. This same sample was also taken into another study, of human thymus T cells.

Sample: thymocytes. Every receptor here comes from a girl less than two years old with a congenital heart defect.

The rearrangement uses TRBV9 and TRBJ2-1; 8 nucleotides align to TRBD2. The CDR3 contains 16 residues. The V gene's germline CDR1 is SGDLS and CDR2 YYNGEE. J was trimmed by 10 bases and V by 4 bases; bases with no gene match: 16. The CDR3 DNA sequence: TGTGCCAGCAGCCCTCAGAAGGGCGGGGGGCTTTTGGAGCAGTTCTTC. As protein: CASSPQKGGGLLEQFF.

This chain connects TRBV28 to TRBJ2-3, with D possibly TRBD2 on 5 matching bases. V lost 7 bases and J lost 2, with 13 bases in between. The CDR3 has 14 amino acids. In germline, CDR1 is MDHEN, CDR2 SYDVKM. CDR3 sequence (DNA): TGTGCCAGCACCCGGACTCTTAACACAGATACGCAGTATTTT. Protein sequence: CASTRTLNTDTQYF.

In regard to this clone: Relative to the germline gene, one junction end is altered; a read error may explain this. The chain combines TRBV7-7 with TRBJ1-1, with unresolved D. The CDR3 is 11 residues long. Germline lookup yields CDR1 SSHAT and CDR2 FNYEAQ (reference sequence). CDR3 DNA: TGTGCTAGCAGCTTAGCCCCTACCGCTTTCTTT. As protein: CASSLAPTAFF.

This clone was seen a few times. V gene TRBV6-5 combines with J gene TRBJ1-1, with D hard to call. V was clipped by 6 bases and J by 1 base, with 9 bases between them. Germline V gives CDR1 MNHEY, CDR2 SVGAGI. The CDR3 is 13 residues long. CDR3 DNA: TGTGCCAGCAGGGCCCGCCGGAACACTGAAGCTTTCTTT. It is translated as CASRARRNTEAFF.

V and J are TRBV6-1 and TRBJ1-2; D gene uncertain. CDR1 is MNHNS and CDR2 is SASEGT in the germline V gene. The CDR3 covers 12 residues. The germline V and J ends were trimmed by 4 bases and 8 bases, with 11 bases remaining between them. The CDR3 loop is CASSAVREGYTF. The CDR3 DNA follows: TGTGCCAGCAGTGCTGTAAGGGAGGGCTACACCTTC.

This clone was counted once. V usage is TRBV5-5 and J usage is TRBJ2-1; D may be TRBD2 (7 bases). This CDR3 has 17 amino acids. CDR1 is SGHKS and CDR2 is YYEKEE in the germline V gene (reference sequence). V lost 4 bases and J 7 bases, leaving 24 bases between the germline ends. In DNA form, the CDR3 reads TGTGCCAGCAGCCCGAGATTGTGGGGGGGGGCCGGGAATGAGCAGTTCTTC. It specifies CASSPRLWGGAGNEQFF.

The chain uses TRBV29-1 and TRBJ2-7; TRBD1 is a possible D gene (5 bases). Trimming stripped 6 bases from V and 2 bases from J, with 11 bases between. The CDR3 is made up of 12 amino acids. Germline V gene lookup returns CDR1 SQVTM and CDR2 ANQGSEA. The CDR3 sequence: CSVGHDPYEQYF. CDR3 bases: TGCAGCGTCGGACACGACCCCTACGAGCAGTACTTC.

This clone has only a few counts. This chain connects TRBV6-1 to TRBJ2-3; 7 bases align to TRBD2. Trimming took 0 bases from V and 2 from J; bases not matched to a gene: 5. CDR1 and CDR2 from the germline V gene are MNHNS and SASEGT. The CDR3 runs 16 residues. The chain's CDR3 is CASSEAGAGHTDTQYF. DNA of the CDR3: TGTGCCAGCAGTGAAGCGGGAGCGGGGCACACAGATACGCAGTATTTT.

The chain couples TRBV14 to TRBJ2-7; no clear D. This CDR3 comprises 14 residues. The germline V gene has CDR1 SGHDN and CDR2 FVKESK. Trimming left V 0 bases short and J 7 bases short, with 13 bases between. The CDR3 coding sequence is TGTGCCAGCAGCCAAGAAAACAGACGGTATGAGCAGTACTTC. This codes for CASSQENRRYEQYF.

This clone occurred a few times. The V and J genes are TRBV4-3 and TRBJ2-3; 8 bases map to TRBD2. There are 17 residues in the CDR3. Germline CDR1 LGHNA, CDR2 YSLEER. After removal of 4 bases from V and 2 bases from J, the junction contained 11 bases not matched to a gene. CDR3 nucleotides: TGCGCCAGCAGCCCGAGACAACTAGCGGCGGTCACAGATACGCAGTATTTT. Its protein is CASSPRQLAAVTDTQYF.

This sequence joins TRBV23-1 and TRBJ2-1; 9 bases agree with TRBD1. TRBV23-1 is an ORF for which the function is uncertain. The V and J ends lost 7 bases and 8 bases, in that order; junction bases with no gene match: 12. The CDR3 covers 15 residues. CDR3 sequence (DNA): TGCGCCAGCACCCAAACGAGGGACAGGGTATATGAGCAGTTCTTC. This gives the protein CASTQTRDRVYEQFF.

This chain links TRBV7-8 with TRBJ1-2; 7 nucleotides match TRBD1. This CDR3 comprises 18 residues. Per the germline V gene, CDR1 is SGHVS and CDR2 is FQNEAQ. The trim removed 4 bases at V and 8 bases at J, leaving 22 bases unmatched. This CDR3 reads CASSSRTSGTELLGGYTF. The CDR3 nucleotides are TGTGCCAGCAGCTCTAGGACGTCGGGGACAGAACTCCTGGGAGGCTACACCTTC. Based on the CDR3 plus reference TRBV7-8 and TRBJ1-2, the full variable domain is GAGVSQSPRYKVAKRGQDVALRCDPISGHVSLFWYQQALGQGPEFLTYFQNEAQLDKSGLPSDRFFAERPEGSVSTLKIQRTQQEDSAVYLCASSSRTSGTELLGGYTFGSGTRLTVV.

This clone was observed a handful of times. This chain uses TRBV7-8 with TRBJ1-4, with TRBD1 matching 7 bases. Per the germline V gene, CDR1 is SGHVS and CDR2 is FQNEAQ. CDR3 length: 18 amino acids. Unmatched junction bases numbered 20, after V lost 5 bases and J lost 8 bases. Here the CDR3 DNA reads TGTGCCAGCAGCGCAGGGACAGAACTCGGAAACAAAAAAGAAAAACTGTTTTTT. This gives the protein CASSAGTELGNKKEKLFF.